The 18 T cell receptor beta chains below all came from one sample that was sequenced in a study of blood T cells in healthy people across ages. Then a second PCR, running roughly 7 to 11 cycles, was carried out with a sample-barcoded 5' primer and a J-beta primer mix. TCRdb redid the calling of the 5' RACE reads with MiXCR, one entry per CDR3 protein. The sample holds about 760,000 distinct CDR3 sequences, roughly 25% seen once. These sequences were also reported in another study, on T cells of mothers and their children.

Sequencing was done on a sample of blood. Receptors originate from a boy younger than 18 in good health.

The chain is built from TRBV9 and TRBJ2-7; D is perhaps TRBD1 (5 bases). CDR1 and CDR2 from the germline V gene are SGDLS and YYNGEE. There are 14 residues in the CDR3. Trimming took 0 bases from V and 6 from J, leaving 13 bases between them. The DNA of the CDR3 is TGTGCCAGCAGCGTAGAGGGGCAGGGAAGCGAGCAGTACTTC. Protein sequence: CASSVEGQGSEQYF.

This chain's CDR3 is CSVSTPSSYGYTF. As DNA, the CDR3 is TGCAGCGTTTCAACCCCCTCCTCCTATGGCTACACCTTC. The chain recombines TRBV29-1 with TRBJ1-2, with D uncertain. CDR3 length: 13 residues. Germline CDR1 is SQVTM and CDR2 is ANQGSEA. V lost 5 bases, J lost 4 bases, and 14 bases lay in between. Drawing the rest from reference TRBV29-1 and TRBJ1-2, the complete variable domain is SAVISQKPSRDICQRGTSLTIQCQVDSQVTMMFWYRQQPGQSLTLIATANQGSEATYESGFVIDKFPISRPNLTFSTLTVSNMSPEDSSIYLCSVSTPSSYGYTFGSGTRLTVV.

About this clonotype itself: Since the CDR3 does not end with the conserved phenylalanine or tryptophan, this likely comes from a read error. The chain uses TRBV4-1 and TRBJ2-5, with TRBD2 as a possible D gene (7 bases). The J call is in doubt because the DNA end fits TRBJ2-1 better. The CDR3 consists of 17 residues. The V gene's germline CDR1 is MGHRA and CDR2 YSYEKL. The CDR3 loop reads CASSQDPGGGAWNEQFL. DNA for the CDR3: TGCGCCAGCAGCCAAGATCCTGGGGGGGGCGCCTGGAATGAGCAGTTCCTC.

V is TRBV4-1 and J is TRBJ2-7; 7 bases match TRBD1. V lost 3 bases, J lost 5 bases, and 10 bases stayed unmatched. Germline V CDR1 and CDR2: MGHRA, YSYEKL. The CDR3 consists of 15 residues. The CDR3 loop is CASSQSQGTWDEQYF. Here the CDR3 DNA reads TGCGCCAGCAGCCAGTCACAGGGGACCTGGGACGAGCAGTACTTC.

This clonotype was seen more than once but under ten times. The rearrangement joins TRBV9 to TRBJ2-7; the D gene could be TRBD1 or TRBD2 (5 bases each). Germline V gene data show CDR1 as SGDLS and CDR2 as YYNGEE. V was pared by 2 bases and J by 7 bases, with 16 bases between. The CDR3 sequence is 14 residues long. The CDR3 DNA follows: TGTGCCAGCAGCGTGGGGGTAGGAGAATATGAGCAGTACTTC. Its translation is CASSVGVGEYEQYF.

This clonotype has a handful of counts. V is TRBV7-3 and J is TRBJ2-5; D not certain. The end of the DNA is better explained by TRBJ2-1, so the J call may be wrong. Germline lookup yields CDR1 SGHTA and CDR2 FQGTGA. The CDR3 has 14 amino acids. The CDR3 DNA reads TGTGCCAGCAGCCTACGGACCCCGGACGATGAGCAGTTCTTC. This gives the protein CASSLRTPDDEQFF.

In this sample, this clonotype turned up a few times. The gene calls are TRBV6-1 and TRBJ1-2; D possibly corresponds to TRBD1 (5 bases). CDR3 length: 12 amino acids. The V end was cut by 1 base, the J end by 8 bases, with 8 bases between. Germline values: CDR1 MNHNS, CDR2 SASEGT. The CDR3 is CASSEGGEGYTF. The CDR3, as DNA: TGTGCCAGCAGTGAAGGGGGCGAGGGCTACACCTTC.

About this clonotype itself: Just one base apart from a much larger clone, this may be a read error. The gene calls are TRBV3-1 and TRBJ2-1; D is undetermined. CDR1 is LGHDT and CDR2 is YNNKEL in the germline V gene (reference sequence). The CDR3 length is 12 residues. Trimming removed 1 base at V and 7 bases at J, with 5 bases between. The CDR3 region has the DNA TGTGCCAGCAGCCAAGGGCGGAATGAGCAGTTCTTC. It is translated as CASSQGRNEQFF.

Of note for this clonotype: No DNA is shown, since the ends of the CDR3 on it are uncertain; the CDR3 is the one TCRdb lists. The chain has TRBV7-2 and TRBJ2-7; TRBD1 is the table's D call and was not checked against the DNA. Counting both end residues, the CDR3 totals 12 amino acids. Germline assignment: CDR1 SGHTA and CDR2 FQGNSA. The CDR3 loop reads CASSLHVGAGTF.

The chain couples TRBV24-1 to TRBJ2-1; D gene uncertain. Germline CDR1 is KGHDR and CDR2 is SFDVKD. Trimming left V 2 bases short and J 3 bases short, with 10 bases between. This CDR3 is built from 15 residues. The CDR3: CATSDSGALYNEQFF. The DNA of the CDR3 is TGTGCCACCAGTGATTCAGGAGCCCTCTACAATGAGCAGTTCTTC.

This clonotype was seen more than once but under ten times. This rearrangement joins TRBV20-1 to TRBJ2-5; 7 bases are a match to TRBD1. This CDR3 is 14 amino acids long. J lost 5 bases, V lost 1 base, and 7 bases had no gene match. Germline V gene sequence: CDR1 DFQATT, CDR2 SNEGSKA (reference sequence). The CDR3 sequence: CSARVEGGLETQYF. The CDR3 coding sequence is TGCAGTGCTAGAGTTGAAGGGGGCCTGGAGACCCAGTACTTC.

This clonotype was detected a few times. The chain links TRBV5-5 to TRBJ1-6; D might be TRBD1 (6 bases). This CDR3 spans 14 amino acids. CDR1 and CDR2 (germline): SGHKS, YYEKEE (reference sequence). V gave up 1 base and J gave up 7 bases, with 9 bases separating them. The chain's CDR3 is CASSLRTDNSPLHF. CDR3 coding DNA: TGTGCCAGCAGCTTGAGGACAGACAATTCACCCCTCCACTTT. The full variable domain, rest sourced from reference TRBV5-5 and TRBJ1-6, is DAGVTQSPTHLIKTRGQQVTLRCSPISGHKSVSWYQQVLGQGPQFIFQYYEKEERGRGNFPDRFSARQFPNYSSELNVNALLLGDSALYLCASSLRTDNSPLHFGNGTRLTVT.

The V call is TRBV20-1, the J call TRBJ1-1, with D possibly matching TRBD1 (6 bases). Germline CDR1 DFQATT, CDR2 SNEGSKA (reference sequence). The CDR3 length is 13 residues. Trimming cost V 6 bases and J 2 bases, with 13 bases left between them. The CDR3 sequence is CSAPQDRNTEAFF. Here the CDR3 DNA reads TGCAGTGCCCCTCAGGACAGAAACACTGAAGCTTTCTTT.

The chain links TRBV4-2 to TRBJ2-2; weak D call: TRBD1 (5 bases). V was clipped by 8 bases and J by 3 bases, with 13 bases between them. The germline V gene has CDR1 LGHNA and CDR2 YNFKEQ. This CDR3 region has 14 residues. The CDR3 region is CASRPEGDTGELFF. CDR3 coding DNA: TGTGCCAGCCGACCTGAAGGGGACACCGGGGAGCTGTTTTTT.

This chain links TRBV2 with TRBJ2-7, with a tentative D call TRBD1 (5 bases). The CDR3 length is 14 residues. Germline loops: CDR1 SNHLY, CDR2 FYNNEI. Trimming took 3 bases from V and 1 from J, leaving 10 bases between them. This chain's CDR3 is CASSDRQGSYEQYF. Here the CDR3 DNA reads TGTGCCAGCAGTGATCGGCAGGGTTCCTACGAGCAGTACTTC.

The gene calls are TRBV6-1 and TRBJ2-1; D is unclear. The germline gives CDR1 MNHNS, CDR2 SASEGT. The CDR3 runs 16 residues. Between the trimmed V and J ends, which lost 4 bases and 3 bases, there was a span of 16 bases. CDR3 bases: TGTGCCAGCAGTGCTACCGACGGTGGGTACTACAATGAGCAGTTCTTC. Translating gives CASSATDGGYYNEQFF.

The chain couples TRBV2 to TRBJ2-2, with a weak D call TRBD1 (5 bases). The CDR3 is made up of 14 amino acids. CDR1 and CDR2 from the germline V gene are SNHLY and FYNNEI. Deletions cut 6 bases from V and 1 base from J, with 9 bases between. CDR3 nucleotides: TGTGCCAGCAGGATACAGGAGAACACCGGGGAGCTGTTTTTT. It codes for CASRIQENTGELFF.

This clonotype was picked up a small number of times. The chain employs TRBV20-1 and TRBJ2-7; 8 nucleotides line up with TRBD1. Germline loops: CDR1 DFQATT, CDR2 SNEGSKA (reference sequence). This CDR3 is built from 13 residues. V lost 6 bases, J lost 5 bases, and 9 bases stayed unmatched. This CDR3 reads CSAHRQGQHEQYF. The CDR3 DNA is TGCAGTGCCCACAGACAGGGGCAGCACGAGCAGTACTTC.